This T cell receptor (beta chain) comes out of a study of early T cells in non-severe SARS-CoV-2 infection listed by TCRdb under 2021. Concerning the study at large: Bulk RNA from unsorted whole blood was used for TCR sequencing, so alpha and beta chains could not be paired.

The study was a case-control design nested within a healthcare worker cohort in London, UK, with weekly nasopharyngeal swab PCR tests and blood sampling. Between 23 and 31 March 2020, the week of the UK lockdown, healthcare workers were enrolled and then followed up weekly for as long as 16 weeks. The method was 5' RACE. TCRdb lists the instrument as NextSeq 500. Unique molecular identifiers were attached to individual cDNA molecules in the TCR library protocol so that sequencing error and PCR bias could be corrected. Both TCR alpha and beta chains were sequenced, and tight co-correlation was observed between alpha and beta sequence abundances in each sample. Turning to the authors' computational methods: Decombinator V4 was used to annotate TCR sequences for V gene, J gene and CDR3. Expanded TCRs were defined as changing significantly between any two time points under a Poisson model with p below 0.0001. TCR abundances were normalised to the total number of TCRs sequenced in each sample and reported as counts per million. TRAV1-2 paired with TRAJ12, TRAJ20 or TRAJ33 defined MAIT TCRs, while TRAV10 paired with TRAJ18 defined iNKT TCRs. VDJdb, accessed 1 November 2021, was searched for CMV, EBV and SARS-CoV-2 annotated TCRs, with TCRs annotated for multiple antigens excluded. In TCRdb, the public reads were trimmed at Q25 with fastp and aligned with MiXCR, with productive beta chains retained. Each entry merges the rows of one CDR3 protein and shows their most common DNA and genes. These V and J calls originate from TCRdb's pipeline instead of the authors' own analysis. Across this sample there are approximately 49,000 distinct CDR3 sequences, with about 11% seen only once. The ten top clones hold approximately 9.1% of the sample.

The junction shows trimming of 6 bases on V and 1 base on J, and the gene matches do not reach 3 bases of it. In the germline V gene, CDR1 corresponds to MDHEN and CDR2 to SYDVKM. From the cysteine up to the phenylalanine, the CDR3 has a length of 14 residues. Solely the CDR3 DNA is kept, with 42 bases framed from the first base. Turning to this clonotype: This clone's antigen is unknown. Nothing much larger sits one base from this clone, and base qualities are not available.

General conclusions and limits of the study: Matching against VDJdb was skewed toward anti-spike CD8 responses, likely underestimated virus-specific expansions, and missed private and CD4 specificities.

The sequence was obtained from an adult who was a healthcare worker with PCR-confirmed SARS-CoV-2 infection or an uninfected control (not recorded which). Source material: whole blood. The rearranged segments are TRBV28 and TRBJ2-3, with TRBD1 matching 8 junction bases. The bases read TGTGCCAGCAGGACAGGGGTGCGCACAGATACGCAGTATTTT. It translates to CASRTGVRTDTQYF. With the rest looked up from the reference TRBV28 and TRBJ2-3 genes rather than sequenced, the full variable domain is DVKVTQSSRYLVKRTGEKVFLECVQDMDHENMFWYRQDPGLGLRLIYFSYDVKMKEKGDIPEGYSVSREKKERFSLILESASTNQTSMYLCASRTGVRTDTQYFGPGTRLTVL.